The 30 T cell receptor beta chains in this list originate from one sample, sequenced in a study of T cells in tuberculosis. Sequenced by immunoSEQ multiplex PCR; TCRdb stores in-frame clones only, minus some. The repertoire holds approximately 58,000 clones, with approximately 91% as singletons. Cells were sorted from thawed PBMC rested overnight and stained with GMM-loaded CD1B tetramer, viability dye and anti-CD3. C32 glucose monomycolate from Rhodococcus equi was loaded onto the CD1B tetramers. Sequenced: CD1b-GMM tetramer-negative cells sorted from PBMCs. These receptors all stem from an adult woman with latent tuberculosis.

The chain recombines TRBV28 with TRBJ2-1; D unclear. V was pared by 7 bases and J by 4 bases, with 11 bases between. Germline V gene lookup returns CDR1 MDHEN and CDR2 SYDVKM. The CDR3 sequence is 13 residues long. CDR3 sequence (DNA): TGTGCCAGCAATCCCGTCAGTTACAATGAGCAGTTCTTC. Translation: CASNPVSYNEQFF.

J is TRBJ2-1 and V is TRBV18; tentative D call: TRBD1 (6 bases). Per germline, CDR1 KGHSH and CDR2 LQKENI. The CDR3 sequence is 16 residues long. With 8 bases removed from V and 0 bases from J, the gap between germline ends came to 17 bases. Written as DNA, the CDR3 is TGTGCCAGCACTGGGAAGGGGGTGTTCTCCTACAATGAGCAGTTCTTC. Translated: CASTGKGVFSYNEQFF.

The chain is built from TRBV29-1 and TRBJ2-3, with D possibly TRBD2 on 6 matching bases. Germline loops: CDR1 SQVTM, CDR2 ANQGSEA. V lost 4 bases to trimming and J lost 2 bases, with 10 bases between them. This CDR3 spans 13 amino acids. CDR3 sequence (DNA): TGCAGCGTTGCCCCGGGGGTCACAGATACGCAGTATTTT. Encoded protein: CSVAPGVTDTQYF.

This clone was picked up one time. J is TRBJ1-2 and V is TRBV7-6; 8 nucleotides match TRBD1. V dropped 5 bases and J dropped 6; count of bases not matched to a gene: 5. Germline CDR1 reads SGHVS; CDR2 reads FNYEAQ. The CDR3 totals 13 residues. CDR3: CASSRTGTDGYTF. CDR3 sequence (DNA): TGTGCCAGCAGCAGGACAGGGACCGATGGCTACACCTTC. Filled out from reference TRBV7-6 and TRBJ1-2, the complete variable domain reads GAGVSQSPRYKVTKRGQDVALRCDPISGHVSLYWYRQALGQGPEFLTYFNYEAQQDKSGLPNDRFSAERPEGSISTLTIQRTEQRDSAMYRCASSRTGTDGYTFGSGTRLTVV.

V is TRBV7-3 and J is TRBJ2-2, with D tentatively TRBD1 (5 bases). Germline-derived CDR1 and CDR2 are SGHTA and FQGTGA. V lost 5 bases and J lost 2, with 15 bases in between. The CDR3 length is 16 residues. CDR3 region: CASSPQGSSNTGELFF. CDR3 in DNA: TGTGCCAGCAGCCCTCAGGGCTCATCAAACACCGGGGAGCTGTTTTTT.

The chain has TRBV6-4 and TRBJ1-3; TRBD1 might be the D (5 bases). V was trimmed by 2 bases and J by 1 base, leaving 12 bases between them. The CDR3 is 16 residues long. Germline V gene lookup returns CDR1 MRHNA and CDR2 SNTAGT. The CDR3 spells CASSDGGRASGNTIYF. DNA of the CDR3: TGTGCCAGCAGTGACGGGGGGAGGGCATCTGGAAACACCATATATTTT.

The chain recombines TRBV5-6 with TRBJ2-7; perhaps TRBD1 as D (5 bases). The CDR3 is made up of 13 amino acids. Germline assignment: CDR1 SGHDT and CDR2 YYEEEE. V gave up 0 bases and J gave up 7 bases, with 11 bases separating them. This chain's CDR3 is CASSLGGSREQYF. The CDR3 DNA sequence: TGTGCCAGCAGCTTGGGGGGCTCCCGAGAGCAGTACTTC.

The chain uses TRBV11-2 and TRBJ2-7; 8 positions match TRBD2. This CDR3 has 17 amino acids. J lost 5 bases, V lost 5 bases, and 17 bases had no gene match. The germline V gene encodes CDR1 SGHAT and CDR2 FQNNGV. This chain's CDR3 is CASSPTGGLAVIHEQYF. CDR3 coding DNA: TGTGCCAGCAGCCCCACGGGGGGGCTGGCAGTCATCCACGAGCAGTACTTC.

The chain uses TRBV5-1 and TRBJ2-3; no reliable D call. CDR1 is SGHRS and CDR2 is YFSETQ in the germline V gene. CDR3 length: 13 amino acids. V was clipped by 3 bases and J by 2 bases, with 7 bases between them. The CDR3 coding sequence is TGCGCCAGCAGCTCTTTGGCCACAGATACGCAGTATTTT. It is translated as CASSSLATDTQYF.

The chain links TRBV4-2 to TRBJ1-5; 8 bases map to TRBD1. The V and J ends lost 0 bases and 9 bases, in that order; junction bases with no gene match: 7. Germline CDR1 and CDR2: LGHNA and YNFKEQ. This CDR3 comprises 15 residues. CDR3: CASSQDLQGVGPQHF. For the CDR3, the DNA is TGTGCCAGCAGCCAAGATTTACAGGGGGTGGGGCCCCAGCATTTT.

The chain links TRBV11-2 to TRBJ1-4, with 9 bases fitting TRBD1. This CDR3 is built from 16 residues. Germline assignment: CDR1 SGHAT and CDR2 FQNNGV. V shed 5 bases, J shed 0 bases, and the junction held 4 bases outside the gene matches. The CDR3 DNA reads TGTGCCAGCAGCGTCAGACAGGGGGCAACTAATGAAAAACTGTTTTTT. Amino acids: CASSVRQGATNEKLFF.

This rearrangement joins TRBV5-3 to TRBJ1-6, with D tentatively TRBD1 (6 bases). TRBV5-3 is an ORF, and what it does is uncertain. Trimming removed 1 base at V and 10 bases at J, with 12 bases between. The CDR3 has 14 amino acids. CDR3 nucleotide sequence: TGTGCCAGAAGCTTGCCAGGGGTTGTGTCACCCCTCCACTTT. Its translation is CARSLPGVVSPLHF.

The chain employs TRBV14 and TRBJ1-6, with unresolved D. V lost 1 base, J lost 7 bases, and 8 bases lay in between. Germline V gives CDR1 SGHDN, CDR2 FVKESK. There are 14 residues in the CDR3. CDR3: CASSQAGYNSPLHF. CDR3 sequence (DNA): TGTGCCAGCAGCCAAGCAGGTTACAATTCACCCCTCCACTTT.

The J gene is TRBJ1-5, the V gene TRBV28; a possible D gene is TRBD1 (6 bases). Germline assignment: CDR1 MDHEN and CDR2 SYDVKM. Trimming removed 5 bases at V and 3 bases at J, with 14 bases between. This CDR3 comprises 15 residues. The CDR3, as DNA: TGTGCCAGCAGTCCCCACCGGGGGGCCAATCAGCCCCAGCATTTT. This sequence encodes CASSPHRGANQPQHF.

A note on this clone: Within the sample, other DNA sequences also encode this same CDR3. The rearrangement uses TRBV30 and TRBJ1-6, with 8 bases aligning to TRBD1. Germline V lookup: CDR1 GTSNPN, CDR2 SVGIG (reference sequence). This CDR3 contains 17 residues. The V and J ends lost 0 bases and 3 bases, in that order; junction bases with no gene match: 7. CDR3 loop: CAWSVFRQGLYNSPLHF. CDR3 nucleotide sequence: TGTGCCTGGAGTGTTTTCCGACAGGGGCTCTATAATTCACCCCTCCACTTT. Together with reference TRBV30 and TRBJ1-6, the CDR3 gives the full variable domain: SQTIHQWPATLVQPVGSPLSLECTVEGTSNPNLYWYRQAAGRGLQLLFYSVGIGQISSEVPQNLSASRPQDRQFILSSKKLLLSDSGFYLCAWSVFRQGLYNSPLHFGNGTRLTVT.

The chain carries TRBV27 and TRBJ2-3, with 12 bases matching TRBD2. Germline V CDR1 and CDR2: MNHEY, SMNVEV (reference sequence). Trimming removed 2 bases from V and 5 bases from J; junction bases left unmatched: 11. The CDR3 has 18 residues. CDR3 in amino acids: CASSLPPLAGGRVDTQYF. CDR3 DNA sequence: TGTGCCAGCAGTTTACCACCACTAGCGGGAGGCAGGGTAGATACGCAGTATTTT.

The chain recombines TRBV6-5 with TRBJ2-7, with no clear D. The CDR3 runs to 15 residues. Trimming stripped 6 bases from V and 1 base from J, with 16 bases between. The germline V gene has CDR1 MNHEY and CDR2 SVGAGI. In DNA form, the CDR3 reads TGTGCCAGCAGCCCCGACTCTACGTGGTCCTACGAGCAGTACTTC. This sequence encodes CASSPDSTWSYEQYF.

The chain links TRBV19 to TRBJ2-7; 7 bases agree with TRBD2. Unmatched junction bases numbered 11, after V lost 6 bases and J lost 6 bases. CDR3 length equals 14 residues. Germline V gene lookup returns CDR1 LNHDA and CDR2 SQIVND (reference sequence). In DNA, the CDR3 is TGTGCCAGTAGCCTACTGGGAGGGAGGTCCGAGCAGTACTTC. Translating it yields CASSLLGGRSEQYF.

The chain joins TRBV2 to TRBJ1-2; D perhaps matches TRBD1 (6 bases). CDR3 length: 17 amino acids. Per the germline V gene, CDR1 is SNHLY and CDR2 is FYNNEI. V gave up 6 bases and J gave up 5 bases, with 25 bases separating them. The CDR3 spells CASRRDPSGHSLYGYTF. In DNA form, the CDR3 reads TGTGCCAGCAGACGGGATCCCTCGGGACATAGTTTATATGGCTACACCTTC.

Regarding this clone: Other DNA variants within this sample encode the same CDR3. The chain is built from TRBV6-5 and TRBJ2-7; unclear D gene. Germline CDR1 and CDR2: MNHEY and SVGAGI. V gave up 5 bases and J gave up 2 bases, with 16 bases separating them. This CDR3 has 15 amino acids. The CDR3 sequence is CASSTPIRGAYEQYF. CDR3 DNA: TGTGCCAGCAGTACTCCGATTCGAGGCGCCTACGAGCAGTACTTC.

The chain is built from TRBV20-1 and TRBJ1-2, with 7 bases that match TRBD1. Germline V lookup: CDR1 DFQATT, CDR2 SNEGSKA (reference sequence). The CDR3 runs to 10 residues. For the CDR3, the DNA is TGCAGGAGGCCGGGACAGTCCTACACCTTC. This sequence encodes CRRPGQSYTF.

The V gene is TRBV11-2, the J gene TRBJ2-7; TRBD1 matches 8 bases. V lost 5 bases, J lost 5 bases, and 8 bases stayed unmatched. The CDR3 sequence is 14 residues long. Germline CDR1 and CDR2: SGHAT and FQNNGV. The CDR3 sequence: CASSPGQGRDEQYF. The DNA of the CDR3 is TGTGCCAGCAGCCCCGGACAGGGTAGGGACGAGCAGTACTTC.

The V gene is TRBV5-1, the J gene TRBJ1-2; TRBD1 matches at 10 bases. Germline CDR1 SGHRS, CDR2 YFSETQ. V lost 4 bases and J lost 2; bases outside the gene matches: 5. The CDR3 consists of 15 residues. CDR3 in DNA: TGCGCCAGCAGCCTCGGGACAGGGGCGAACTATGGCTACACCTTC. This sequence encodes CASSLGTGANYGYTF.

V and J are TRBV18 and TRBJ2-7; 7 nucleotides agree with TRBD1. The V segment lost 3 bases and the J segment 0 bases; nucleotides outside the gene matches: 2. There are 14 residues in the CDR3. Looked up from germline, CDR1 is KGHSH and CDR2 is LQKENI. For the CDR3, the DNA is TGTGCCAGCTCACCCCCAGGGGGCTCCTACGAGCAGTACTTC. Amino acids: CASSPPGGSYEQYF.

The genes are TRBV30 and TRBJ2-1, with 7 bases fitting TRBD1. Germline assignment: CDR1 GTSNPN and CDR2 SVGIG (reference sequence). CDR3 size: 15 residues. With 3 bases clipped from V and 7 bases from J, the junction kept 12 bases outside the gene matches. CDR3 sequence reads: CAWSIGRGSGNEQFF. In DNA form, the CDR3 reads TGTGCCTGGAGCATCGGCAGGGGGTCGGGGAATGAGCAGTTCTTC.

CDR3 sequence (DNA): TGTGCCAGCAGCTTCACTAGCGGGAGCTCCTACAATGAGCAGTTCTTC. Its translation is CASSFTSGSSYNEQFF. The V gene is TRBV5-4, the J gene TRBJ2-1, with 11 bases lining up with TRBD2. The germline CDR1 and CDR2 sequences are SGHNT and YYREEE (reference sequence). Unmatched junction bases numbered 1, after V lost 2 bases and J lost 0 bases. CDR3 size: 16 residues.

J is TRBJ1-2 and V is TRBV10-3; 12 bases are a match to TRBD1. V shed 5 bases, J shed 7 bases, and the junction held 8 bases outside the gene matches. Germline-derived CDR1 and CDR2 are ENHRY and SYGVKD. The CDR3 covers 15 residues. As DNA, the CDR3 is TGTGCCATCAGTCTCCGGGACAGGGGGCTCGGTGGCTACACCTTC. As protein: CAISLRDRGLGGYTF.

CDR3 bases: TGTGCTAGTGGTTTGGTACCTTCGACAGGGAAGGCTTTCTTT. Its translation is CASGLVPSTGKAFF. The chain has TRBV12-5 and TRBJ1-1; 7 nucleotides match TRBD1. The CDR3 totals 14 residues. J lost 11 bases, V lost 0 bases, and 9 bases had no gene match. CDR1 is LGHNT, CDR2 FRNRAP, per germline.

The chain recombines TRBV5-1 with TRBJ2-7; 9 bases agree with TRBD1. The junction had 10 bases not matched to a gene; V was cut back by 2 bases and J by 7 bases. CDR3 length: 15 amino acids. Germline assignment: CDR1 SGHRS and CDR2 YFSETQ. The CDR3 reads CASSFSGDRVEEQYF. CDR3 DNA: TGCGCCAGCAGCTTCAGCGGGGACAGGGTAGAAGAGCAGTACTTC.

The chain combines TRBV11-2 with TRBJ2-7; TRBD2 matches 10 bases. The trim removed 4 bases at V and 7 bases at J, leaving 16 bases unmatched. The V gene's germline CDR1 is SGHAT and CDR2 FQNNGV. The CDR3 loop spans 17 amino acids. DNA of the CDR3: TGTGCCAGCAGCTCCGTGGGCAGCGGGAGGGTTTCGCGGGAGCAGTACTTC. This sequence encodes CASSSVGSGRVSREQYF.